The sequence of this TCR beta chain was determined in a study of blood T cell repertoires in COVID-19. Turning to the study itself: Spain, Italy and the United States supplied samples that represented acute and convalescent COVID-19.

In its sample, this clone was seen once. Original data processing: Amplification of reference gene primers was used by the study to estimate nucleated cell counts. The protocol was immunoSEQ multiplex PCR, while the TCRdb copy is restricted to in-frame clones and leaves out a portion. That table is the source of V, J and clone size, and D and trimming were worked out from the DNA. The sample consists of some 200,000 clones, roughly four fifths of them appearing once. The receptor comes from a woman older than 75 with COVID-19, enrolled during active disease. The sample consisted of peripheral blood.

The CDR3 region has the DNA TGTGCCAGCAGCCCCTGGGCAGGCCTGATCTCCTACGAGCAGTACTTC. Translation gives CASSPWAGLISYEQYF. The V call is TRBV7-9, the J call TRBJ2-7; D call uncertain. The CDR3 is 16 residues long. V was trimmed by 5 bases and J by 0 bases, leaving 17 bases between them. Germline loops: CDR1 SEHNR, CDR2 FQNEAQ (reference sequence).